This passage covers 30 T cell receptor beta chains from one sample sequenced in a study of blood T cell repertoires in COVID-19. Measured with immunoSEQ multiplex PCR; TCRdb has only the in-frame clones, and not every one. The data show tens of thousands of clones, with roughly nine tenths seen just once and around a sixth held by the top ten. Sequencing was carried out using peripheral blood. These TCRs come from an older man with active COVID-19.

This chain links TRBV19 with TRBJ2-5; 9 bases match TRBD2. CDR3 length equals 15 residues. Germline V gene data show CDR1 as LNHDA and CDR2 as SQIVND (reference sequence). The V and J ends lost 6 bases and 1 base, in that order; junction bases with no gene match: 6. DNA for the CDR3: TGTGCCAGTAGCAATCTAGCGGGGACCCAAGAGACCCAGTACTTC. Translated, it gives CASSNLAGTQETQYF.

This chain joins TRBV5-4 and TRBJ1-1; the match to TRBD1 covers 8 bases. The germline CDR1 and CDR2 sequences are SGHNT and YYREEE (reference sequence). V lost 0 bases and J lost 5; bases outside the gene matches: 6. The CDR3 has 15 amino acids. The DNA of the CDR3 is TGTGCCAGCAGCTTGGATGGACAGGGAATAACTGAAGCTTTCTTT. Translated, it gives CASSLDGQGITEAFF. The full variable domain, completed using reference TRBV5-4 and TRBJ1-1, is ETGVTQSPTHLIKTRGQQVTLRCSSQSGHNTVSWYQQALGQGPQFIFQYYREEENGRGNFPPRFSGLQFPNYSSELNVNALELDDSALYLCASSLDGQGITEAFFGQGTRLTVV.

The genes are TRBV7-2 and TRBJ2-3; TRBD2 is a possible D gene (6 bases). The germline CDR1 and CDR2 sequences are SGHTA and FQGNSA. The ends were cut back, 5 bases at V and 3 bases at J, with 12 bases in the middle. CDR3 length: 14 residues. The CDR3 is CASSRGGETDTQYF. The CDR3 DNA is TGTGCCAGCAGCCGGGGCGGGGAGACAGATACGCAGTATTTT.

This sequence joins TRBV9 and TRBJ2-1; D is unclear. Trimming cost V 1 base and J 5 bases, with 13 bases left between them. Germline values: CDR1 SGDLS, CDR2 YYNGEE. There are 15 residues in the CDR3. CDR3 protein: CASSVYPFGDNEQFF. As DNA, the CDR3 is TGTGCCAGCAGCGTATATCCCTTTGGAGACAATGAGCAGTTCTTC.

The chain uses TRBV18 and TRBJ2-7; a weak D match, TRBD2 (5 bases). Germline V gene sequence: CDR1 KGHSH, CDR2 LQKENI. The CDR3 contains 16 residues. V lost 3 bases to trimming and J lost 5 bases, with 20 bases between them. For the CDR3, the DNA is TGTGCCAGCTCACCGAGTTCCGGGCCACCGCGGGACGAGCAGTACTTC. It specifies CASSPSSGPPRDEQYF.

The chain joins TRBV7-9 to TRBJ1-2; TRBD1 might be the D (6 bases). From germline, CDR1 is SEHNR and CDR2 FQNEAQ (reference sequence). This CDR3 contains 15 residues. The ends were cut back, 5 bases at V and 2 bases at J, with 15 bases in the middle. The CDR3 protein is CASSPREQGNYGYTF. Written as DNA, the CDR3 is TGTGCCAGCAGCCCCCGGGAACAGGGCAACTATGGCTACACCTTC. Full variable domain (remainder filled in from reference TRBV7-9 and TRBJ1-2): DTGVSQNPRHKITKRGQNVTFRCDPISEHNRLYWYRQTLGQGPEFLTYFQNEAQLEKSRLLSDRFSAERPKGSFSTLEIQRTEQGDSAMYLCASSPREQGNYGYTFGSGTRLTVV.

This chain uses TRBV29-1 with TRBJ2-4; no clear D. The CDR3 has 12 amino acids. V was clipped by 4 bases and J by 6 bases, with 10 bases between them. Germline V gene lookup returns CDR1 SQVTM and CDR2 ANQGSEA. The chain's CDR3 is CSVGDTRNIQYF. CDR3 DNA: TGCAGCGTTGGTGACACACGAAACATTCAGTACTTC.

The chain has TRBV28 and TRBJ1-1; D may be TRBD1 (6 bases). Germline CDR1 and CDR2: MDHEN and SYDVKM. Trimming took off 6 bases at V and 5 bases at J, with 19 bases between the two ends. The CDR3 runs to 15 residues. The CDR3 sequence: CASRPRSGARTEAFF. CDR3 DNA: TGTGCCAGCAGGCCCAGGTCAGGGGCTCGGACTGAAGCTTTCTTT.

J is TRBJ2-3 and V is TRBV18, with D possibly matching TRBD1 (5 bases). Trimming cost V 1 base and J 1 base, with 9 bases left between them. The CDR3 covers 15 residues. CDR1 KGHSH and CDR2 LQKENI come from the germline V gene. CDR3 nucleotide sequence: TGTGCCAGCTCACCACAAGTAGGGGGCACAGATACGCAGTATTTT. Translation gives CASSPQVGGTDTQYF.

The chain uses TRBV5-4 and TRBJ2-2, with D perhaps TRBD2 (7 bases). Trimming shortened V by 0 bases and J by 2 bases, and 11 bases separated the two germline ends. The CDR3 extends over 16 amino acids. CDR1 and CDR2 from the germline V gene are SGHNT and YYREEE (reference sequence). CDR3 sequence (DNA): TGTGCCAGCAGCTTGGCCGCGGGGGCAAACACCGGGGAGCTGTTTTTT. It translates to CASSLAAGANTGELFF.

The genes are TRBV19 and TRBJ2-3, with D perhaps matching TRBD2 (6 bases). Per germline, CDR1 LNHDA and CDR2 SQIVND (reference sequence). The CDR3 runs to 11 residues. The V end lost 7 bases, the J end lost 14 bases, and 16 bases lay between the germline ends. The CDR3 nucleotides read TGTGCCAGTAACACAGGAGGGTATCTGTATTTT. Residues: CASNTGGYLYF. The whole variable domain, remainder taken from reference TRBV19 and TRBJ2-3, is DGGITQSPKYLFRKEGQNVTLSCEQNLNHDAMYWYRQDPGQGLRLIYYSQIVNDFQKGDIAEGYSVSREKKESFPLTVTSAQKNPTAFYLCASNTGGYLYFGPGTRLTVL.

The J gene is TRBJ2-7, the V gene TRBV12-2; TRBD2 is the table's D call, not checked against the DNA. TRBV12-2 is assigned pseudogene status. CDR3 length equals 13 residues. As DNA, the CDR3 is TGTGCAAGTCGCTTAGAGAGGTACTACGAGCAGTACTTC. Translated, it gives CASRLERYYEQYF.

The chain combines TRBV4-2 with TRBJ1-1; tentatively, D is TRBD1 (6 bases). The germline V and J ends were trimmed by 8 bases and 3 bases, with 16 bases remaining between them. The CDR3 is 14 amino acids. CDR1 is LGHNA and CDR2 is YNFKEQ in the germline V gene. The CDR3 coding sequence is TGTGCCAGCGGACCGGGGGGGGCGGACACTGAAGCTTTCTTT. Its translation is CASGPGGADTEAFF.

This chain links TRBV27 with TRBJ1-4; D call uncertain. Germline-derived CDR1 and CDR2 are MNHEY and SMNVEV (reference sequence). The V and J ends lost 1 base and 0 bases respectively, with 6 bases between them. The CDR3 runs to 15 residues. The CDR3: CASSLLAPTNEKLFF. As DNA, the CDR3 is TGTGCCAGCAGTTTATTGGCACCAACTAATGAAAAACTGTTTTTT. Together with reference TRBV27 and TRBJ1-4, the CDR3 gives the full variable domain: EAQVTQNPRYLITVTGKKLTVTCSQNMNHEYMSWYRQDPGLGLRQIYYSMNVEVTDKGDVPEGYKVSRKEKRNFPLILESPSPNQTSLYFCASSLLAPTNEKLFFGSGTQLSVL.

The chain recombines TRBV6-5 with TRBJ2-7, with TRBD2 identical over 10 bases. The V gene's germline CDR1 is MNHEY and CDR2 SVGAGI. The ends lost 1 base at V and 7 bases at J; junction bases unmatched: 7. This CDR3 contains 15 residues. The CDR3 protein is CASSYLSGGAWEQYF. The CDR3 DNA reads as TGTGCCAGCAGTTACTTAAGCGGGGGGGCATGGGAGCAGTACTTC.

The rearrangement links TRBV2 to TRBJ1-5, with TRBD1 matching 7 bases. Trimming removed 6 bases from V and 0 bases from J; junction bases left unmatched: 8. CDR1 is SNHLY and CDR2 is FYNNEI in the germline V gene. The CDR3 consists of 16 residues. The CDR3 sequence: CASRGTGQSSNQPQHF. DNA for the CDR3: TGTGCCAGCAGGGGTACGGGACAGTCTAGCAATCAGCCCCAGCATTTT.

A few counts support this clone. The J gene is TRBJ2-7, the V gene TRBV7-6, with D perhaps matching TRBD2 (5 bases). The CDR3 contains 16 residues. Germline assignment: CDR1 SGHVS and CDR2 FNYEAQ. V was trimmed by 4 bases and J by 0 bases, leaving 16 bases between them. CDR3 protein: CASSSSSRAYSYEQYF. The CDR3 DNA follows: TGTGCCAGCAGCTCGTCCTCGCGGGCCTACTCCTACGAGCAGTACTTC.

The V call is TRBV1, the J call TRBJ2-2; TRBD1, as called in the table, went unchecked against the DNA. TRBV1 is listed as a pseudogene. The CDR3 loop spans 13 amino acids. CDR3 DNA: TGCACCAGCGGACAGGGGGCCACCGGGGAGCTGTTTTTT. The encoded protein is CTSGQGATGELFF.

The chain is built from TRBV9 and TRBJ2-2, with D perhaps TRBD1 (6 bases). The CDR3 loop spans 15 amino acids. Germline CDR1 is SGDLS and CDR2 is YYNGEE. With 0 bases removed from V and 10 bases from J, the gap between germline ends came to 16 bases. CDR3: CASSVDTGPNEELFF. CDR3 DNA: TGTGCCAGCAGCGTAGATACAGGGCCTAATGAGGAGCTGTTTTTT.

The chain combines TRBV19 with TRBJ2-7, with TRBD1 identical over 7 bases. Germline CDR1 is LNHDA and CDR2 is SQIVND (reference sequence). V shed 6 bases, J shed 5 bases, and the junction held 10 bases outside the gene matches. CDR3 size: 14 residues. The CDR3 sequence: CASSPLRGRNEQYF. CDR3 bases: TGTGCCAGTAGCCCACTTAGGGGGCGGAACGAGCAGTACTTC.

The V call is TRBV28, the J call TRBJ1-2; tentatively, D is TRBD1 (5 bases). With 4 bases removed from V and 7 bases from J, the gap between germline ends came to 13 bases. This CDR3 has 13 residues. The germline CDR1 and CDR2 sequences are MDHEN and SYDVKM. CDR3 loop: CASSSDHQGGYTF. CDR3 coding DNA: TGTGCCAGCAGTTCAGATCATCAGGGTGGCTACACCTTC.

The rearrangement joins TRBV27 to TRBJ1-5; no reliable D call. The CDR3 contains 14 residues. Trimming shortened V by 2 bases and J by 1 base, and 6 bases separated the two germline ends. Germline V lookup: CDR1 MNHEY, CDR2 SMNVEV (reference sequence). CDR3 amino acids: CASSLGGSNQPQHF. The DNA of the CDR3 is TGTGCCAGCAGTTTAGGAGGGAGCAATCAGCCCCAGCATTTT.

The chain couples TRBV28 to TRBJ1-4, with D possibly TRBD1 on 6 matching bases. The CDR3 contains 21 residues. Between the trimmed V and J ends, which lost 2 bases and 8 bases, there was a span of 33 bases. Germline V CDR1 and CDR2: MDHEN, SYDVKM. CDR3 nucleotides: TGTGCCAGCAGTTTAACCCGCCTTGCAGGGGCTGGCAACCCGGGAGGAGAAAAACTGTTTTTT. This translates into CASSLTRLAGAGNPGGEKLFF. The complete variable domain, with remaining parts taken from reference TRBV28 and TRBJ1-4, reads DVKVTQSSRYLVKRTGEKVFLECVQDMDHENMFWYRQDPGLGLRLIYFSYDVKMKEKGDIPEGYSVSREKKERFSLILESASTNQTSMYLCASSLTRLAGAGNPGGEKLFFGSGTQLSVL.

This clone was detected only once. This chain connects TRBV7-2 to TRBJ2-1, with TRBD2 matching 7 bases. The CDR3 sequence is 16 residues long. Germline CDR1 SGHTA, CDR2 FQGNSA. V lost 1 base to trimming and J lost 5 bases; unmatched junction nucleotides: 8. CDR3: CASSLGPAGQNNEQFF. In DNA form, the CDR3 reads TGTGCCAGCAGCTTAGGGCCAGCGGGGCAAAACAATGAGCAGTTCTTC.

The chain links TRBV6-6 to TRBJ2-7; a weak D match, TRBD1 (6 bases). The V and J ends lost 7 bases and 2 bases respectively, with 18 bases between them. The CDR3 has 15 amino acids. Germline V gene lookup returns CDR1 MNHNY and CDR2 SVGAGI (reference sequence). In nucleotides, the CDR3 is TGTGCCAGCACAAGCGCAGACAGGTCAGCCTACGAGCAGTACTTC. This translates into CASTSADRSAYEQYF.

The rearrangement uses TRBV6-5 and TRBJ1-2; no firm D call. CDR1 MNHEY and CDR2 SVGAGI come from the germline V gene. The CDR3 spans 13 residues. Trimming took 5 bases from V and 7 from J, leaving 14 bases between them. CDR3 in amino acids: CASSPTAAVGYTF. The CDR3 coding sequence is TGTGCCAGCAGTCCAACGGCGGCTGTTGGCTACACCTTC.

This clone has just one count. The chain links TRBV11-3 to TRBJ1-3, with D maybe TRBD1 (5 bases). The CDR3 covers 18 residues. Germline CDR1 and CDR2: SGHNT and YENEEA. Trimming cost V 3 bases and J 0 bases, with 18 bases left between them. The CDR3 is CASSFIGVDNRSGNTIYF. CDR3 nucleotides: TGTGCCAGCAGCTTTATTGGAGTGGACAACCGCTCTGGAAACACCATATATTTT.

This sequence joins TRBV7-9 and TRBJ2-1; D remains ambiguous. The CDR3 is 13 amino acids. CDR1 and CDR2 from the germline V gene are SEHNR and FQNEAQ (reference sequence). The V and J ends lost 2 bases and 2 bases respectively, with 4 bases between them. CDR3 DNA: TGTGCCAGCAGCTTATTAGCCTACAATGAGCAGTTCTTC. It yields the protein CASSLLAYNEQFF.

The rearrangement links TRBV5-1 to TRBJ2-1, with D hard to call. CDR1 is SGHRS and CDR2 is YFSETQ in the germline V gene. This CDR3 spans 14 amino acids. V was shortened by 1 base and J by 0 bases, with 5 bases between the two germline ends. The CDR3 reads CASSLPGSYNEQFF. The CDR3 coding sequence is TGCGCCAGCAGCTTGCCGGGCTCCTACAATGAGCAGTTCTTC.

This chain uses TRBV7-9 with TRBJ2-6, with 8 positions matching TRBD1. The CDR3 extends over 18 amino acids. Losses at the gene ends were 1 base for V and 4 bases for J; bases not matched to a gene: 9. The germline CDR1 and CDR2 sequences are SEHNR and FQNEAQ (reference sequence). The CDR3 nucleotides read TGTGCCAGCAGCTTAGGGGCAGGGGGCTCTACCGGGGCCAACGTCCTGACTTTC. Translating it yields CASSLGAGGSTGANVLTF.